This is a list of T cell receptor beta chains from one sample in a study of T cells after yellow fever vaccination. TCRdb independently ran MiXCR on the 5' RACE reads; one entry per CDR3 protein. The sample has a few hundred thousand distinct CDR3 sequences; 6.9% are singletons. Sequencing was performed on CD4+ T cells sorted from PBMCs, taken 15 days after the yellow fever booster vaccination. The receptors were sampled from a man aged 25 to 40 who received the YFV17D yellow fever vaccine. CDR3s include the opening cysteine and the closing phenylalanine or tryptophan. The D gene is left open where the match is weak. Clone size, where shown, is once, few, many, or a class for clones that have expanded.

v_call: TRBV20-1; j_call: TRBJ2-3; clone_size: many; d_call: TRBD2; cdr3_aa: CSARLAGRTDTQYF; cdr3_nt: TGCAGTGCTAGACTAGCGGGACGCACAGATACGCAGTATTTT
v_call: TRBV10-3; j_call: TRBJ1-5; clone_size: NA; d_call: NA; cdr3_aa: CAIGIMGDQPQHF; cdr3_nt: TGTGCCATCGGTATTATGGGGGATCAGCCCCAGCATTTT
v_call: TRBV5-4; j_call: TRBJ1-1; clone_size: few; d_call: NA; cdr3_aa: CASSPGGEPNTEAFF; cdr3_nt: TGTGCCAGCAGCCCGGGTGGGGAACCTAACACTGAAGCTTTCTTT
v_call: TRBV27; j_call: TRBJ2-7; clone_size: NA; d_call: NA; cdr3_aa: CASHDPRAAGGEQYF; cdr3_nt: TGTGCCAGCCATGACCCTCGGGCAGCTGGTGGTGAGCAGTACTTC
v_call: TRBV20-1; j_call: TRBJ2-2; clone_size: NA; d_call: NA; cdr3_aa: CSARGSNGGANTGELFF; cdr3_nt: TGCAGTGCTAGAGGAAGCAATGGCGGAGCGAACACCGGGGAGCTGTTTTTT
v_call: TRBV7-8; j_call: TRBJ2-7; clone_size: few; d_call: NA; cdr3_aa: CASSVGSGLNYEQYF; cdr3_nt: TGTGCCAGCAGCGTAGGATCGGGACTTAACTACGAGCAGTACTTC
v_call: TRBV23-1; j_call: TRBJ2-7; clone_size: many; d_call: NA; cdr3_aa: CASRPGYEQYF; cdr3_nt: TGCGCCAGCCGGCCGGGTTACGAGCAGTACTTC
v_call: TRBV29-1; j_call: TRBJ2-1; clone_size: few; d_call: TRBD1; cdr3_aa: CSVGDSNPRFF; cdr3_nt: TGCAGCGTAGGGGACAGCAACCCGAGGTTCTTC
v_call: TRBV7-2; j_call: TRBJ1-2; clone_size: NA; d_call: TRBD1; cdr3_aa: CASSAYRGNYGYTF; cdr3_nt: TGTGCCAGCAGCGCGTACAGGGGAAACTATGGCTACACCTTC
v_call: TRBV7-2; j_call: TRBJ1-5; clone_size: few; d_call: NA; cdr3_aa: CASSTRPGNQPQHF; cdr3_nt: TGTGCCAGCAGCACCCGCCCCGGCAATCAGCCCCAGCATTTT
v_call: TRBV5-6; j_call: TRBJ2-7; clone_size: few; d_call: NA; cdr3_aa: CASSYHSGEQYF; cdr3_nt: TGTGCCAGCAGCTACCACAGTGGCGAGCAGTACTTC
v_call: TRBV24-1; j_call: TRBJ2-2; clone_size: few; d_call: TRBD1; cdr3_aa: CATSAGTGVSGELFF; cdr3_nt: TGTGCCACCAGTGCCGGGACAGGGGTTTCCGGGGAGCTGTTTTTT
v_call: TRBV5-1; j_call: TRBJ2-1; clone_size: NA; d_call: TRBD2; cdr3_aa: CASSRSGLADNEQFF; cdr3_nt: TGCGCCAGCAGCCGGTCGGGACTAGCGGACAATGAGCAGTTCTTC
v_call: TRBV2; j_call: TRBJ1-1; clone_size: few; d_call: NA; cdr3_aa: CATADFPSSEAFF; cdr3_nt: TGTGCCACCGCCGACTTTCCGAGCTCTGAAGCTTTCTTT